One and the same sample provided the 10 T cell receptor beta chains below, sequenced in a study of blood T cells in healthy people across ages. Primers used in a second PCR of roughly 7 to 12 cycles were a sample-barcoded 5' primer and a J-beta primer mix. TCRdb reprocessed the 5' RACE reads via MiXCR and lists one record per CDR3 protein. The sample has approximately 800,000 distinct CDR3 sequences, about 55% seen once. The sequenced material came from blood. Every receptor here comes from a man older than 75 in good health.

There are a few counts of this clonotype. V usage is TRBV24-1 and J usage is TRBJ1-5; D remains unclear. The length of the CDR3 is 15 residues. Deletions cut 5 bases from V and 0 bases from J, with 10 bases between. Germline CDR1 KGHDR, CDR2 SFDVKD. CDR3 protein: CATSAATNSNQPQHF. In DNA form, the CDR3 reads TGTGCCACCAGTGCAGCCACCAATAGCAATCAGCCCCAGCATTTT.

The chain carries TRBV7-2 and TRBJ2-4; no clear D. The length of the CDR3 is 14 residues. V lost 1 base, J lost 8 bases, and 12 bases lay in between. CDR1 SGHTA and CDR2 FQGNSA come from the germline V gene. CDR3 DNA sequence: TGTGCCAGCAGCTTAGATCTTTGGGGTGACATTCAGTACTTC. This gives the protein CASSLDLWGDIQYF.

This clonotype was recorded a few times. V usage is TRBV7-2 and J usage is TRBJ2-1, with no clear D. Trimming removed 2 bases from V and 6 bases from J, with 14 bases in between. There are 15 residues in the CDR3. In germline, CDR1 is SGHTA, CDR2 FQGNSA. The CDR3 loop is CASSLIGLRFNEQFF. The CDR3 nucleotides are TGTGCCAGCAGCTTAATTGGGTTGAGATTCAATGAGCAGTTCTTC.

This clonotype has just a few counts. The chain is built from TRBV5-1 and TRBJ2-5; D uncertain. The germline V gene has CDR1 SGHRS and CDR2 YFSETQ. This CDR3 spans 14 amino acids. V gave up 1 base and J gave up 2 bases, with 9 bases separating them. Written as DNA, the CDR3 is TGCGCCAGCAGCTTGACAGTGGATCAAGAGACCCAGTACTTC. Translation gives CASSLTVDQETQYF.

This clonotype was detected a few times. The chain combines TRBV6-5 with TRBJ2-7, with 7 bases matching TRBD2. With V trimmed by 0 bases and J by 2 bases, 1 base remained unmatched. CDR3 length: 14 amino acids. CDR1 and CDR2 from the germline V gene are MNHEY and SVGAGI. The CDR3 DNA reads as TGTGCCAGCAGTTACTCACGGGGGGCCTACGAGCAGTACTTC. It encodes CASSYSRGAYEQYF.

The CDR3 DNA reads as TGCGCCAGCAGCTCCCGGAGGGGGGAGACCCAGTACTTC. Its translation is CASSSRRGETQYF. The V and J genes are TRBV5-1 and TRBJ2-5; D tentatively fits TRBD1 or TRBD2 (6 bases each). The germline gives CDR1 SGHRS, CDR2 YFSETQ. The CDR3 spans 13 residues. Trimming took off 3 bases at V and 5 bases at J, with 11 bases between the two ends.

The rearrangement joins TRBV12-3 or TRBV12-4 to TRBJ2-1, with D perhaps TRBD2 (5 bases). This CDR3 spans 15 amino acids. The germline V and J ends were trimmed by 8 bases and 4 bases, with 18 bases remaining between them. As DNA, the CDR3 is TGTGCCAGCGGGTCACTGAGCGGCAGTTACAATGAGCAGTTCTTC. Its protein product is CASGSLSGSYNEQFF.

This chain uses TRBV11-1 with TRBJ2-5; D gene unclear. Germline-derived CDR1 and CDR2 are SGHAT and FQDESV (reference sequence). The CDR3 is made up of 16 amino acids. Trimming cost V 0 bases and J 1 base, with 12 bases left between them. As DNA, the CDR3 is TGTGCCAGCAGCTTAGCGCAGTCGGCCAGCCAAGAGACCCAGTACTTC. Translation gives CASSLAQSASQETQYF.

This clonotype was detected only a few times. The CDR3 nucleotides are TGTGCCAGCAGTTTAAGTGGGGGGGGGAATGAGCAGTTCTTC. Translation: CASSLSGGGNEQFF. The chain uses TRBV28 and TRBJ2-1, with 7 bases lining up with TRBD2. The V gene end was trimmed by 2 bases and the J gene end by 7 bases; junction bases not matched to a gene: 5. Germline loops: CDR1 MDHEN, CDR2 SYDVKM. CDR3 length: 14 amino acids.

A single count supports this clonotype. The chain is built from TRBV13 and TRBJ1-3; D perhaps matches TRBD1 (5 bases). Trimming took off 6 bases at V and 0 bases at J, with 12 bases between the two ends. This CDR3 is built from 15 residues. CDR1 and CDR2 (germline): PRHDT, FYEKMQ (reference sequence). The CDR3 here is CASRAWGSSGNTIYF. DNA of the CDR3: TGTGCCAGCAGAGCCTGGGGCAGCTCTGGAAACACCATATATTTT.